Listed below are T cell receptor beta chains from one sample, sequenced in a study of regulatory T cells in long-lasting Graves disease. TCRdb reprocessed the multiplex PCR reads with MiXCR, giving one entry per CDR3 protein. Here the sample spans around 320,000 distinct CDR3 sequences, 16% being singletons. The same data also contributed to another study, on T cells in Graves' hyperthyroidism and ophthalmopathy.

This sample comprised peripheral blood mononuclear cells (PBMCs), obtained at new diagnosis, from a patient treated with antithyroid drugs. These receptors originate from a man aged 35 to 55 with Graves disease. The conserved cysteine and the conserved F or W are not part of the CDR3 here. The order of the fields is J gene, V gene, CDR3 protein.

j_gene: TRBJ2-7
v_gene: TRBV27
CDR3aa: ASRPGLAGYEQY

j_gene: TRBJ2-7
v_gene: TRBV18
CDR3aa: ASSPLDGGEQY

j_gene: TRBJ2-1
v_gene: TRBV30
CDR3aa: AWSVGGTAYNEQF

j_gene: TRBJ2-5
v_gene: TRBV7-9
CDR3aa: ASSVSSQTQY

j_gene: TRBJ1-2
v_gene: TRBV2
CDR3aa: ASSEPNGGYT

j_gene: TRBJ2-5
v_gene: TRBV5-1
CDR3aa: ASSLLSASQETQY

j_gene: TRBJ1-6
v_gene: TRBV4-1
CDR3aa: ASSHTVDRAVGSPLH

j_gene: TRBJ1-1
v_gene: TRBV5-1
CDR3aa: ASSFTGAFVEAF

j_gene: TRBJ2-3
v_gene: TRBV28
CDR3aa: ASRSDPGTVADTQY

j_gene: TRBJ1-1
v_gene: TRBV28
CDR3aa: ATTQPPTDRAF

j_gene: TRBJ2-7
v_gene: TRBV28
CDR3aa: ASSLEDRGAYEQY

j_gene: TRBJ2-7
v_gene: TRBV7-9
CDR3aa: AVAWLGGEQY

j_gene: TRBJ2-5
v_gene: TRBV5-1
CDR3aa: ASRMGQPSQETQY

j_gene: TRBJ1-2
v_gene: TRBV3-1
CDR3aa: ASSQDEGPLST

j_gene: TRBJ2-5
v_gene: TRBV28
CDR3aa: ACTLGGQGAGETQY

j_gene: TRBJ1-5
v_gene: TRBV28
CDR3aa: ASSTTRQTWQRQPQH

j_gene: TRBJ1-1
v_gene: TRBV24-1
CDR3aa: ATSDSFKDRGVTEAF

j_gene: TRBJ2-1
v_gene: TRBV27
CDR3aa: ASTRRDPNNEQF

j_gene: TRBJ2-7
v_gene: TRBV7-2
CDR3aa: ASSLGGGDGYEQY

j_gene: TRBJ1-5
v_gene: TRBV20-1
CDR3aa: SARLTGGNTQPQH

j_gene: TRBJ2-7
v_gene: TRBV12-3/TRBV12-4
CDR3aa: ASSQTWTGPSYEQY

j_gene: TRBJ1-1
v_gene: TRBV4-3
CDR3aa: ASSQGGTDTEAF

j_gene: TRBJ2-3
v_gene: TRBV5-1
CDR3aa: ASSLRDRIRTDTQY

j_gene: TRBJ2-1
v_gene: TRBV11-2
CDR3aa: ASSFYTEQF

j_gene: TRBJ2-3
v_gene: TRBV7-9
CDR3aa: ASSLGQAFTDTQY

j_gene: TRBJ2-5
v_gene: TRBV4-2
CDR3aa: ASSRELAGGRRQETQY

j_gene: TRBJ2-2
v_gene: TRBV20-1
CDR3aa: SAFDIILGELF

j_gene: TRBJ2-5
v_gene: TRBV20-1
CDR3aa: SAREGGLDGETQY

j_gene: TRBJ2-5
v_gene: TRBV11-2
CDR3aa: ASSLDRSQGQETQY

j_gene: TRBJ2-1
v_gene: TRBV12-3/TRBV12-4
CDR3aa: ASSRGLAGGNEQF

j_gene: TRBJ1-1
v_gene: TRBV2
CDR3aa: ASSSNYMNTEAF

j_gene: TRBJ2-5
v_gene: TRBV7-2
CDR3aa: ASSLVGRDYYQETQY

j_gene: TRBJ2-7
v_gene: TRBV7-9
CDR3aa: ASSQAQGLYEQY

j_gene: TRBJ2-2
v_gene: TRBV7-9
CDR3aa: ASSYPFRANTGELF

j_gene: TRBJ1-1
v_gene: TRBV2
CDR3aa: ASSGRTGRATEAF

j_gene: TRBJ1-4
v_gene: TRBV30
CDR3aa: AWGTGGEKLF

j_gene: TRBJ1-2
v_gene: TRBV5-1
CDR3aa: ASSRTGGVNYGYT

j_gene: TRBJ2-7
v_gene: TRBV3-1
CDR3aa: ASSKWGRATYEQY